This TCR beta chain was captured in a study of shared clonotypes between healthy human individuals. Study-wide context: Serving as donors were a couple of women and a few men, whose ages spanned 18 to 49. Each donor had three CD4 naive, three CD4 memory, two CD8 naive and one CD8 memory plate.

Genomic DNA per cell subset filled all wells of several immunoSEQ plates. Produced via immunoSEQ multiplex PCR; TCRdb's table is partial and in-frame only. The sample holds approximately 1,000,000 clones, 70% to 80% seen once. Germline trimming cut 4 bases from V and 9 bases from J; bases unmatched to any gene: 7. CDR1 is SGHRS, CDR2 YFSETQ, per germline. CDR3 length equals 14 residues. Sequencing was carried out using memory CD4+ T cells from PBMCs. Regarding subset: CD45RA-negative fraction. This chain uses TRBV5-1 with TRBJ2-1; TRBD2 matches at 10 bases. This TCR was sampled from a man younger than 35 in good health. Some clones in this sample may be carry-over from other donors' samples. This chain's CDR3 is CASSGDSGRIEQFF. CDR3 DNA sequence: TGCGCCAGCAGCGGGGATAGCGGGAGGATTGAGCAGTTCTTC.